This is a list of T cell receptor beta chains from one sample in a study of blood T cell repertoires in COVID-19. Using immunoSEQ multiplex PCR, the repertoire was profiled, and TCRdb retains in-frame clones only, with some absent. The table has 200,000 to 250,000 clones, about 83% seen once. Sequenced: PBMCs or T cells enriched from blood (not recorded which). The receptors stem from a woman aged 45-65 years who had been exposed to COVID-19. Each CDR3 is given with its conserved first and last residue. The D gene is left open where the match is weak. The size field is filled for only some rows; it gives once, few, many or a size class.

length: 12; J: TRBJ1-1; D: .; size: .; V: TRBV3-1/TRBV3-2; CDR3: CASSQEGLEAFF; DNA: TGTGCCAGCAGCCAAGAGGGGCTAGAAGCTTTCTTT
length: 17; J: TRBJ2-3; D: TRBD2; size: .; V: TRBV11-3; CDR3: CASSSGLAGGYPDTQYF; DNA: TGTGCCAGCAGCTCAGGACTAGCGGGGGGGTATCCAGATACGCAGTATTTT
length: 14; J: TRBJ1-1; D: .; size: .; V: TRBV29-1; CDR3: CSVEKRLQNTEAFF; DNA: TGCAGCGTTGAAAAGCGACTCCAGAACACTGAAGCTTTCTTT
length: 13; J: TRBJ1-1; D: .; size: .; V: TRBV4-2; CDR3: CASSQEQGTEAFF; DNA: TGTGCCAGCAGCCAAGAGCAGGGTACTGAAGCTTTCTTT
length: 15; J: TRBJ1-2; D: .; size: .; V: TRBV6-2/TRBV6-3; CDR3: CASSYDRVSNYGYTF; DNA: TGTGCCAGCAGTTACGACAGAGTTTCAAACTATGGCTACACCTTC
length: 13; J: TRBJ1-1; D: .; size: .; V: TRBV12-3/TRBV12-4; CDR3: CASSLGGGTEAFF; DNA: TGTGCCAGCAGTTTAGGGGGGGGCACTGAAGCTTTCTTT
length: 15; J: TRBJ2-1; D: TRBD2; size: few; V: TRBV11-3; CDR3: CASSFSAGGPGEQFF; DNA: TGTGCCAGCAGCTTCTCAGCGGGGGGGCCCGGTGAGCAGTTCTTC
length: 15; J: TRBJ2-1; D: TRBD2; size: once; V: TRBV5-4; CDR3: CASSLRTSGGNEQFF; DNA: TGTGCCAGCAGCCTACGGACTAGCGGGGGCAATGAGCAGTTCTTC
length: 15; J: TRBJ2-3; D: TRBD1; size: .; V: TRBV7-6; CDR3: CASSQQGASTDTQYF; DNA: TGTGCCAGCAGCCAACAGGGGGCTAGCACAGATACGCAGTATTTT
length: 15; J: TRBJ1-1; D: TRBD1; size: .; V: TRBV14; CDR3: CASSQGQGRNTEAFF; DNA: TGTGCCAGCAGCCAAGGACAGGGAAGGAACACTGAAGCTTTCTTT
length: 16; J: TRBJ2-2; D: .; size: .; V: TRBV25-1; CDR3: CASSEYGRVGTGELFF; DNA: TGTGCCAGCAGTGAATATGGCAGGGTAGGGACCGGGGAGCTGTTTTTT
length: 14; J: TRBJ1-2; D: TRBD1; size: once; V: TRBV30; CDR3: CAWSGGQGARGYTF; DNA: TGTGCCTGGAGCGGCGGACAGGGGGCGAGAGGCTACACCTTC
length: 15; J: TRBJ1-3; D: .; size: .; V: TRBV5-1; CDR3: CASSLTGPSGNTIYF; DNA: TGCGCCAGCAGCTTGACAGGACCTTCTGGAAACACCATATATTTT
length: 18; J: TRBJ2-1; D: TRBD2; size: .; V: TRBV5-4; CDR3: CASSFSSGGAWSYNEQFF; DNA: TGTGCCAGCAGCTTCTCTAGCGGGGGGGCATGGTCCTACAATGAGCAGTTCTTC
length: 12; J: TRBJ2-7; D: .; size: .; V: TRBV5-4; CDR3: CASSLDRYEQYF; DNA: TGTGCCAGCAGCCTAGACCGGTACGAGCAGTACTTC
length: 14; J: TRBJ2-7; D: .; size: .; V: TRBV11-3; CDR3: CASSSTGAPYEQYF; DNA: TGTGCCAGCAGCTCGACAGGTGCCCCCTACGAGCAGTACTTC
length: 13; J: TRBJ2-1; D: .; size: .; V: TRBV19; CDR3: CASSTVTGYEQFF; DNA: TGTGCCAGTAGTACCGTAACAGGGTACGAGCAGTTCTTC
length: 15; J: TRBJ1-1; D: .; size: .; V: TRBV5-6; CDR3: CASSLGAGADTEAFF; DNA: TGTGCCAGCAGCTTGGGAGCGGGGGCGGACACTGAAGCTTTCTTT
length: 16; J: TRBJ2-5; D: TRBD2; size: .; V: TRBV3-1/TRBV3-2; CDR3: CASSRRASGGPETQYF; DNA: TGTGCCAGCAGCCGGAGGGCTAGCGGGGGACCAGAGACCCAGTACTTC
length: 13; J: TRBJ2-2; D: .; size: .; V: TRBV11-2; CDR3: CASHYNSPGELFF; DNA: TGTGCCAGCCACTACAACTCCCCCGGGGAGCTGTTTTTT
length: 16; J: TRBJ1-5; D: TRBD1; size: .; V: TRBV4-2; CDR3: CASSQDGTGGNQPQHF; DNA: TGTGCCAGCAGCCAAGATGGGACAGGGGGCAATCAGCCCCAGCATTTT
length: 17; J: TRBJ2-3; D: TRBD2; size: .; V: TRBV7-9; CDR3: CASSLRAGGAPTDTQYF; DNA: TGTGCCAGCAGCTTAAGGGCGGGGGGCGCACCCACAGATACGCAGTATTTT
length: 15; J: TRBJ2-2; D: TRBD1; size: .; V: TRBV5-1; CDR3: CASSLEGQPVGELFF; DNA: TGCGCCAGCAGCTTGGAGGGACAGCCAGTCGGGGAGCTGTTTTTT
length: 17; J: TRBJ1-1; D: TRBD1; size: .; V: TRBV10-2; CDR3: CASKGGTGAKGDTEAFF; DNA: TGCGCCAGCAAGGGGGGAACAGGGGCGAAGGGAGACACTGAAGCTTTCTTT
length: 14; J: TRBJ1-2; D: .; size: .; V: TRBV5-1; CDR3: CASSLNDSPDGYTF; DNA: TGCGCCAGCAGCTTAAATGACAGTCCTGATGGCTACACCTTC
length: 15; J: TRBJ2-2; D: .; size: .; V: TRBV5-5; CDR3: CASSLVQAETGELFF; DNA: TGTGCCAGCAGCTTGGTACAGGCCGAAACCGGGGAGCTGTTTTTT
length: 13; J: TRBJ2-7; D: .; size: .; V: TRBV19; CDR3: CASSIGRFYEQYF; DNA: TGTGCCAGTAGTATTGGCAGGTTCTACGAGCAGTACTTC
length: 16; J: TRBJ1-1; D: TRBD1; size: .; V: TRBV19; CDR3: CASTHPRGSKNTEAFF; DNA: TGTGCCAGTACGCACCCCAGGGGGAGTAAGAACACTGAAGCTTTCTTT
length: 11; J: TRBJ1-2; D: TRBD1; size: once; V: TRBV12-3/TRBV12-4; CDR3: CASSLDRVYTF; DNA: TGTGCCAGCAGTTTGGACAGGGTTTACACCTTC
length: 12; J: TRBJ1-1; D: .; size: .; V: TRBV7-9; CDR3: CASSSMNTEAFF; DNA: TGTGCCAGCAGCTCAATGAACACTGAAGCTTTCTTT
length: 12; J: TRBJ1-1; D: .; size: .; V: TRBV12-3/TRBV12-4; CDR3: CASSLLQAEAFF; DNA: TGTGCCAGCAGTTTGCTTCAGGCTGAAGCTTTCTTT
length: 14; J: TRBJ1-5; D: .; size: .; V: TRBV9; CDR3: CASSVDGSNQPQHF; DNA: TGTGCCAGCAGCGTAGACGGGTCGAATCAGCCCCAGCATTTT
length: 16; J: TRBJ1-4; D: .; size: .; V: TRBV19; CDR3: CASSALHSAGGEKLFF; DNA: TGTGCCAGTAGTGCACTCCACAGTGCGGGGGGGGAAAAACTGTTTTTT
length: 17; J: TRBJ2-2; D: TRBD2; size: .; V: TRBV27; CDR3: CASSHYGRGVDTGELFF; DNA: TGTGCCAGCAGTCATTATGGGCGGGGGGTTGACACCGGGGAGCTGTTTTTT
length: 12; J: TRBJ1-3; D: .; size: .; V: TRBV12-3/TRBV12-4; CDR3: CASSFPGSTIYF; DNA: TGTGCCAGCAGTTTCCCTGGGAGCACCATATATTTT
length: 14; J: TRBJ1-1; D: .; size: .; V: TRBV5-1; CDR3: CASSPPGGNTEAFF; DNA: TGCGCCAGCAGCCCTCCCGGAGGGAACACTGAAGCTTTCTTT
length: 13; J: TRBJ1-2; D: TRBD1; size: once; V: TRBV12-3/TRBV12-4; CDR3: CASSLGQGRGYTF; DNA: TGTGCCAGCAGCCTTGGACAGGGCAGAGGCTACACCTTC
length: 15; J: TRBJ1-5; D: .; size: .; V: TRBV19; CDR3: CATQRGGLGNQPQHF; DNA: TGTGCCACCCAACGGGGGGGTTTGGGCAATCAGCCCCAGCATTTT
length: 12; J: TRBJ1-1; D: TRBD1; size: once; V: TRBV29-1; CDR3: CSERTGVTEAFF; DNA: TGCAGCGAGAGGACAGGGGTTACTGAAGCTTTCTTT
length: 15; J: TRBJ2-7; D: .; size: .; V: TRBV3-1/TRBV3-2; CDR3: CASSQGGGGSYEQYF; DNA: TGTGCCAGCAGCCAAGGGGGGGGCGGATCCTACGAGCAGTACTTC
length: 12; J: TRBJ1-3; D: .; size: .; V: TRBV12-3/TRBV12-4; CDR3: CASSRQGNTIYF; DNA: TGTGCCAGCAGTCGCCAGGGAAACACCATATATTTT
length: 15; J: TRBJ1-6; D: .; size: .; V: TRBV9; CDR3: CASPYRASTNSPLHF; DNA: TGTGCCTCCCCCTACAGGGCTTCGACTAATTCACCCCTCCACTTT
length: 11; J: TRBJ1-1; D: .; size: once; V: TRBV20-1; CDR3: CSAPEDTEAFF; DNA: TGCAGTGCCCCAGAGGATACTGAAGCTTTCTTT
length: 11; J: TRBJ1-1; D: .; size: .; V: TRBV19; CDR3: CASSSNPEAFF; DNA: TGTGCCAGTAGTAGTAATCCTGAAGCTTTCTTT
length: 15; J: TRBJ2-7; D: TRBD1; size: few; V: TRBV2; CDR3: CASSESTGEKSEQYF; DNA: TGTGCCAGCAGTGAATCGACAGGGGAGAAAAGCGAGCAGTACTTC
length: 14; J: TRBJ1-1; D: .; size: .; V: TRBV5-1; CDR3: CASSPPGAQTEAFF; DNA: TGCGCCAGCAGTCCCCCAGGGGCGCAGACTGAAGCTTTCTTT
length: 13; J: TRBJ2-7; D: .; size: once; V: TRBV20-1; CDR3: CSASGWSSYEQYF; DNA: TGCAGTGCTAGTGGGTGGAGCTCCTACGAGCAGTACTTC
length: 16; J: TRBJ1-1; D: TRBD1; size: .; V: TRBV6-2/TRBV6-3; CDR3: CASSYIRGQGSPEAFF; DNA: TGTGCCAGCAGTTACATAAGAGGACAGGGGAGTCCTGAAGCTTTCTTT
length: 15; J: TRBJ2-1; D: TRBD1; size: .; V: TRBV5-1; CDR3: CASSFITGATNEQFF; DNA: TGCGCCAGCAGCTTTATAACAGGGGCTACAAATGAGCAGTTCTTC
length: 14; J: TRBJ1-4; D: TRBD1; size: once; V: TRBV6-6; CDR3: CASRRGQGDEKLFF; DNA: TGTGCCAGCAGACGAGGACAGGGTGACGAAAAACTGTTTTTT
length: 12; J: TRBJ2-5; D: .; size: .; V: TRBV30; CDR3: CAWGGAKETQYF; DNA: TGTGCCTGGGGAGGGGCGAAGGAGACCCAGTACTTC
length: 11; J: TRBJ2-5; D: .; size: .; V: TRBV5-5; CDR3: CASSLYETQYF; DNA: TGTGCCAGCAGCTTATATGAGACCCAGTACTTC
length: 14; J: TRBJ1-4; D: .; size: .; V: TRBV3-1/TRBV3-2; CDR3: CASSHRGGNEKLFF; DNA: TGTGCCAGCAGCCATCGGGGAGGAAATGAAAAACTGTTTTTT
length: 15; J: TRBJ1-5; D: .; size: .; V: TRBV27; CDR3: CASSPDSFGNQPQHF; DNA: TGTGCCAGCAGTCCCGACAGCTTTGGCAATCAGCCCCAGCATTTT
length: 14; J: TRBJ1-4; D: .; size: .; V: TRBV4-2; CDR3: CASSQWGEYEKLFF; DNA: TGTGCCAGCAGCCAATGGGGGGAGTATGAAAAACTGTTTTTT
length: 16; J: TRBJ1-1; D: .; size: .; V: TRBV5-1; CDR3: CASSSRSGLMNTEAFF; DNA: TGCGCCAGCAGCTCGCGCTCCGGGTTGATGAACACTGAAGCTTTCTTT
length: 9; J: TRBJ1-2; D: .; size: .; V: TRBV19; CDR3: CASGVGYTF; DNA: TGTGCCTCAGGGGTCGGCTACACCTTC
length: 14; J: TRBJ1-2; D: .; size: once; V: TRBV28; CDR3: CASSGTGHHYGYTF; DNA: TGTGCCAGCAGTGGGACGGGACACCACTATGGCTACACCTTC
length: 15; J: TRBJ1-5; D: .; size: once; V: TRBV7-9; CDR3: CASSRQGTLNQPQHF; DNA: TGTGCCAGCAGCCGTCAGGGGACCCTCAATCAGCCCCAGCATTTT